One and the same sample provided the 25 T cell receptor beta chains below, sequenced in a study of CXCR3-negative and CXCR3-positive naive CD8 T cells (dated 2019 in TCRdb). Sequenced on a NextSeq 550. The Human TCR Profiling Kit (MiLaboratory) was used to make UMI-labeled 5' RACE TRB cDNA libraries. TCRdb reprocessed the raw reads; every CDR3 protein sequence is a single record, and DNA is not supplied. The sample's clone listing holds some 130,000 distinct CDR3 sequences. The ten largest clones take up 0.45% to 0.6% of the sample. The sample comprised naive CXCR3- CD8+ T cells from blood. The cell subset or site label, read with the paper, signifies: CD45RO-CCR7+CD27+CD95- naive CD8+ T cells lacking CXCR3 (TNR3-). Receptor source: a human donor in good health. Some clones in this sample may be carry-over from other donors' samples.

The rearrangement links TRBV29-1 to TRBJ2-5; TCRdb's assignment of TRBD1 cannot be checked, as there is no DNA. In germline, CDR1 is SQVTM, CDR2 ANQGSEA. This CDR3 region has 12 residues. The chain's CDR3 is CSVYDRGETQYF.

The chain is built from TRBV5-1 and TRBJ2-7; TCRdb designates TRBD2, a call that cannot be tested without DNA. Germline V gene data show CDR1 as SGHRS and CDR2 as YFSETQ. CDR3 length: 15 amino acids. The CDR3 here is CASSLVGNPAEEQYF.

This chain uses TRBV12-3 or TRBV12-4 with TRBJ2-5; TCRdb proposes TRBD2, but this gene call is untestable without DNA. The CDR3 consists of 15 residues. The CDR3 here is CASSFARGSGETQYF.

This sequence joins TRBV7-9 and TRBJ2-5. Germline-derived CDR1 and CDR2 are SEHNR and FQNEAQ (reference sequence). The length of the CDR3 is 14 residues. CDR3 protein: CASSLGAELETQYF.

This chain uses TRBV28 with TRBJ1-1; TCRdb names TRBD1, which stays unverified in the absence of DNA. The CDR3 spans 13 residues. The germline V gene encodes CDR1 MDHEN and CDR2 SYDVKM. This CDR3 is CASSFRGTGEAFF.

The chain links TRBV29-1 to TRBJ2-7; there is no DNA to check the TCRdb D call of TRBD1. The CDR3 runs 14 residues. Per the germline V gene, CDR1 is SQVTM and CDR2 is ANQGSEA. The CDR3: CSAMGWTGGFEQYF.

The chain couples TRBV11-2 to TRBJ2-1; TCRdb designates TRBD1, a call that cannot be tested without DNA. Germline CDR1 is SGHAT and CDR2 is FQNNGV. There are 16 residues in the CDR3. CDR3 amino acids: CASSHTGGAWYNEQFF. Looking up the rest from reference TRBV11-2 and TRBJ2-1 gives the full variable domain: EAGVAQSPRYKIIEKRQSVAFWCNPISGHATLYWYQQILGQGPKLLIQFQNNGVVDDSQLPKDRFSAERLKGVDSTLKIQPAKLEDSAVYLCASSHTGGAWYNEQFFGPGTRLTVL.

The chain links TRBV2 to TRBJ2-7; TCRdb names TRBD1, which stays unverified in the absence of DNA. There are 14 residues in the CDR3. Germline V gives CDR1 SNHLY, CDR2 FYNNEI. CDR3 region: CASSDGTGSYEQYF.

The chain recombines TRBV12-3 or TRBV12-4 with TRBJ2-2; TCRdb returns TRBD1, unconfirmable since there is no DNA. The CDR3 runs 15 residues. The CDR3 reads CASSLSPFSTGELFF.

V is TRBV11-2 and J is TRBJ2-7; with no DNA, the TCRdb D assignment of TRBD2 cannot be verified. This CDR3 region has 13 residues. Germline V gene data show CDR1 as SGHAT and CDR2 as FQNNGV. The CDR3 region is CAGSSSSSYEQYF.

The chain joins TRBV7-3 to TRBJ2-7; TCRdb gives TRBD1 as the D gene, but with no DNA this cannot be confirmed. Germline CDR1 is SGHTA and CDR2 is FQGTGA. The CDR3 has 15 residues. The CDR3 sequence is CASSLTGTGGYEQYF.

The rearrangement uses TRBV28 and TRBJ2-5; TCRdb's D call of TRBD1 is untestable without DNA. The CDR3 is 18 residues long. Germline assignment: CDR1 MDHEN and CDR2 SYDVKM. The chain's CDR3 is CASSSLTGTGVSEETQYF.

This chain joins TRBV15 and TRBJ1-6; lacking DNA, the TRBD1 call made by TCRdb goes unchecked. The CDR3 extends over 14 amino acids. The germline CDR1 and CDR2 sequences are LNHNV and YYDKDF (reference sequence). CDR3 sequence: CAIARTGVNSPLHF.

The V gene is TRBV27, the J gene TRBJ1-2; lacking DNA, the TRBD1 call made by TCRdb goes unchecked. The germline gives CDR1 MNHEY, CDR2 SMNVEV (reference sequence). The CDR3 is 14 residues long. The CDR3: CASSPQDRMKGYTF.

The V gene is TRBV20-1, the J gene TRBJ2-7; TCRdb selects TRBD2, and the lack of DNA leaves this call unchecked. Per the germline V gene, CDR1 is DFQATT and CDR2 is SNEGSKA (reference sequence). The CDR3 has 15 residues. This CDR3 reads CSAREPSGAHYEKYF.

CDR3 amino acids: CASSWLAEPTGELFF. The chain employs TRBV7-9 and TRBJ2-2; checking the TCRdb D call of TRBD2 is not possible without DNA. Germline values: CDR1 SEHNR, CDR2 FQNEAQ (reference sequence). This CDR3 spans 15 amino acids.

The J gene is TRBJ2-7, the V gene TRBV20-1; TCRdb designates TRBD2, a call that cannot be tested without DNA. The CDR3 has 15 residues. Germline-derived CDR1 and CDR2 are DFQATT and SNEGSKA (reference sequence). CDR3 residues: CSARDWTGRTYEQYF.

The V call is TRBV4-3, the J call TRBJ2-7; TCRdb outputs TRBD1, but without DNA this stays unchecked. The CDR3 has 14 residues. Germline-derived CDR1 and CDR2 are LGHNA and YSLEER. The CDR3 sequence is CASSQDRTGWEQYF.

The chain couples TRBV4-1 to TRBJ2-3; TCRdb names TRBD2, which stays unverified in the absence of DNA. The CDR3 covers 17 residues. Germline V gene sequence: CDR1 MGHRA, CDR2 YSYEKL. The CDR3 loop reads CASSQGWGTSSTDTQYF.

The gene calls are TRBV12-3 or TRBV12-4 and TRBJ2-7; with no DNA, the TCRdb D assignment of TRBD1 cannot be verified. This CDR3 is 12 amino acids long. The CDR3: CASSPGTIEQYF.

The chain combines TRBV7-9 with TRBJ2-7; checking the TCRdb D call of TRBD1 is not possible without DNA. CDR3 length equals 14 residues. Germline V gene sequence: CDR1 SEHNR, CDR2 FQNEAQ (reference sequence). CDR3 sequence: CASSYTGDSYEQYF.

V is TRBV5-5 and J is TRBJ1-1; there is no DNA to check the TCRdb D call of TRBD1. Looked up from germline, CDR1 is SGHKS and CDR2 is YYEKEE (reference sequence). The CDR3 has 13 amino acids. The CDR3 loop is CASSLGQITEAFF.

The V gene is TRBV29-1, the J gene TRBJ2-1; TCRdb reports TRBD2, a call that lacks DNA to check it against. CDR1 SQVTM and CDR2 ANQGSEA come from the germline V gene. The CDR3 runs 16 residues. This CDR3 is CSVEGLAGGPGNEQFF.

This sequence joins TRBV11-2 and TRBJ2-1; absent DNA, TCRdb's TRBD2 call cannot be checked. The germline CDR1 and CDR2 sequences are SGHAT and FQNNGV. The CDR3 totals 16 residues. The CDR3 loop is CASSELAGGSYNEQFF.

The CDR3 sequence: CSARPTRETQYF. This rearrangement joins TRBV20-1 to TRBJ2-5. Germline V gene sequence: CDR1 DFQATT, CDR2 SNEGSKA (reference sequence). The CDR3 is 12 residues long.